This T cell receptor beta chain was captured in a study of somatic mutations in cytotoxic T cells in rheumatoid arthritis. Study as a whole: Using a FACSAria II or Sony SH800, a portion of the V beta antibody-stained T-cell populations were flow-sorted at nearly 100% purity, and among those populations were V beta1+ cells that were then sequenced for TCRB. Study-wide results and limits: With 60 or so patients examined, about eight had a largest CD8+ clone exceeding 20% of CD8+ cells.

TCRdb's copy holds only in-frame clones and misses some; the assay was immunoSEQ multiplex PCR. The profile shows 15,000 to 20,000 clones, 82% of them singletons. The V gene end was trimmed by 0 bases and the J gene end by 2 bases; junction bases not matched to a gene: 13. There are 20 residues in the CDR3. Germline V gene data show CDR1 as MGHRA and CDR2 as YSYEKL. A remark on this clone: Its specificity is unknown.

The V call is TRBV4-1, the J call TRBJ2-1; 10 bases match TRBD2. The sequence was collected from an adult with rheumatoid arthritis. The sample comprised CD8+ T cells sorted from blood. The chain's CDR3 is CASSQEPPLSSGGTYNEQFF. The CDR3, as DNA: TGCGCCAGCAGCCAAGAACCCCCCCTGAGTAGCGGGGGGACCTACAATGAGCAGTTCTTC.